This TCR beta chain was observed in a study of blood T cell repertoires in COVID-19. Background on the study: Researchers got acute and convalescent COVID-19 samples from the United States, Italy and Spain.

Germline V gene data show CDR1 as MNHEY and CDR2 as SVGAGI. The CDR3 length is 14 residues. The V gene lost 6 bases and the J gene lost 4 bases, with 15 bases spanning the gap. Data came from immunoSEQ multiplex PCR; TCRdb stores just in-frame clones and leaves some out. Here the sample spans some 40,000 clones, roughly 90% being singletons. The sample consisted of peripheral blood. The receptor was derived from a human donor in a cohort sampled during active COVID-19. This chain uses TRBV6-5 with TRBJ1-1; a possible D gene is TRBD1 (6 bases). This chain's CDR3 is CASRRKGEGTEAFF. The CDR3 region has the DNA TGTGCCAGCAGACGGAAGGGGGAGGGCACTGAAGCTTTCTTT.